The 17 T cell receptor beta chains below come from one sample, sequenced in a study of shared clonotypes between healthy human individuals. TCRdb's table, derived via immunoSEQ multiplex PCR, lists solely in-frame clones and lacks some. The data show 2 million to 3 million clones, with roughly 93% seen just once and more than 0.35% held by the top ten. Sequencing input: naive CD4+ T cells from PBMCs. Regarding subset: CD45RA+ positively selected. The origin of the receptors is a man aged 18 to 30 in good health. Some clones in this sample may be carry-over from other donors' samples.

The chain carries TRBV19 and TRBJ2-2, with D uncertain. Germline CDR1 and CDR2: LNHDA and SQIVND (reference sequence). The V gene lost 2 bases and the J gene lost 0 bases, with 7 bases spanning the gap. The CDR3 is 15 amino acids. The CDR3 nucleotides are TGTGCCAGTAGTATAAGCCAGCCGAACACCGGGGAGCTGTTTTTT. Encoded protein: CASSISQPNTGELFF.

This clone was recorded a few times. Different DNA sequences within this sample yield the same CDR3. The V gene is TRBV9, the J gene TRBJ1-1, with unresolved D. Trimming removed 0 bases from V and 1 base from J, with 7 bases in between. CDR1 is SGDLS, CDR2 YYNGEE, per germline. CDR3 size: 14 residues. The CDR3 DNA reads TGTGCCAGCAGCGTAGCTTTGGGGAACACTGAAGCTTTCTTT. It is translated as CASSVALGNTEAFF.

The chain uses TRBV6-5 and TRBJ1-2; D is unclear. V gave up 0 bases and J gave up 1 base, with 6 bases separating them. The CDR3 has 14 amino acids. Looked up from germline, CDR1 is MNHEY and CDR2 is SVGAGI. The CDR3 is CASSYSRINYGYTF. In DNA, the CDR3 is TGTGCCAGCAGTTACTCGAGAATTAACTATGGCTACACCTTC.

CDR3 sequence: CASSLIGTPAYEQYF. The CDR3 DNA follows: TGTGCCAGCAGCTTAATCGGGACACCGGCCTACGAGCAGTACTTC. The J gene is TRBJ2-7, the V gene TRBV7-9; tentatively, D is TRBD1 (6 bases). The CDR3 loop spans 15 amino acids. Trimming took off 2 bases at V and 2 bases at J, with 13 bases between the two ends. The germline V gene has CDR1 SEHNR and CDR2 FQNEAQ (reference sequence).

CDR3: CASSLIPGPQETQYF. The CDR3 coding sequence is TGTGCCAGCAGCCTCATACCGGGCCCCCAAGAGACCCAGTACTTC. The chain links TRBV7-9 to TRBJ2-5; D unresolved. Between the trimmed V and J ends, which lost 5 bases and 1 base, there was a span of 14 bases. The CDR3 length is 15 residues. CDR1 and CDR2 (germline): SEHNR, FQNEAQ (reference sequence).

The gene calls are TRBV9 and TRBJ1-5; D gene uncertain. This CDR3 is 15 amino acids long. Germline V CDR1 and CDR2: SGDLS, YYNGEE. V lost 4 bases and J 1 base, leaving 12 bases between the germline ends. CDR3 loop: CASSPNADSNQPQHF. CDR3 bases: TGTGCCAGCAGCCCTAACGCGGACAGCAATCAGCCCCAGCATTTT.

The chain employs TRBV9 and TRBJ2-5; D is perhaps TRBD1 (6 bases). This CDR3 is 20 amino acids long. CDR1 and CDR2 from the germline V gene are SGDLS and YYNGEE. V was pared by 4 bases and J by 0 bases, with 28 bases between. The CDR3 loop reads CASSPGRMGRGMWYQETQYF. In DNA form, the CDR3 reads TGTGCCAGCAGCCCCGGTAGAATGGGAAGGGGGATGTGGTACCAAGAGACCCAGTACTTC.

The gene calls are TRBV5-1 and TRBJ1-2; TRBD1 matches at 7 bases. Germline V gene sequence: CDR1 SGHRS, CDR2 YFSETQ. The CDR3 consists of 12 residues. Unmatched junction bases numbered 9, after V lost 2 bases and J lost 14 bases. CDR3 region: CASSLPDRVATF. The CDR3 nucleotides read TGCGCCAGCAGCTTACCCGACAGGGTGGCTACCTTC.

The J gene is TRBJ2-6, the V gene TRBV6-1, with TRBD1 as a possible D gene (5 bases). Trimming removed 7 bases from V and 4 bases from J, with 14 bases in between. The length of the CDR3 is 15 residues. CDR1 and CDR2 (germline): MNHNS, SASEGT. CDR3 region: CASTQGLTGANVLTF. The CDR3 DNA reads TGTGCCAGCACCCAGGGCCTGACAGGGGCCAACGTCCTGACTTTC.

The CDR3 region has the DNA TGTGCCACCAGCAGAGATAGGCTAGAAACGGTTACGCAGTATTTT. Translating it yields CATSRDRLETVTQYF. This chain links TRBV15 with TRBJ2-3, with D hard to call. Germline V gene lookup returns CDR1 LNHNV and CDR2 YYDKDF (reference sequence). The V end was cut by 0 bases, the J end by 8 bases, with 15 bases between. This CDR3 is 15 amino acids long.

This clone was found once. This rearrangement joins TRBV18 to TRBJ2-7; possibly TRBD2 for D (5 bases). Trimming removed 3 bases at V and 2 bases at J, with 14 bases between. Germline CDR1 reads KGHSH; CDR2 reads LQKENI. The CDR3 is made up of 15 amino acids. This CDR3 reads CASSPGSAQAYEQYF. The CDR3 DNA sequence: TGTGCCAGCTCACCGGGTAGCGCGCAAGCCTACGAGCAGTACTTC.

V and J are TRBV6-1 and TRBJ1-5; perhaps TRBD1 as D (6 bases). This CDR3 has 13 residues. The germline V gene has CDR1 MNHNS and CDR2 SASEGT. Deletions cut 6 bases from V and 6 bases from J, with 12 bases between. The CDR3 is CASSKGVGQPQHF. The CDR3, as DNA: TGTGCCAGCAGCAAGGGGGTGGGTCAGCCCCAGCATTTT.

This clone was observed a few times. The chain uses TRBV23-1 and TRBJ1-1; 7 bases line up with TRBD1. TRBV23-1 falls under the ORF class, with uncertain function. The trim removed 6 bases at V and 0 bases at J, leaving 4 bases unmatched. This CDR3 comprises 14 residues. This CDR3 is CASRHRGMNTEAFF. CDR3 DNA: TGCGCCAGCAGACACAGGGGCATGAACACTGAAGCTTTCTTT.

The genes are TRBV9 and TRBJ2-1; D gene ambiguous. Between the trimmed V and J ends, which lost 4 bases and 3 bases, there was a span of 11 bases. The CDR3 is 14 amino acids. CDR1 and CDR2 from the germline V gene are SGDLS and YYNGEE. CDR3: CASSMEPFYNEQFF. The CDR3 bases are TGTGCCAGCAGCATGGAACCCTTCTACAATGAGCAGTTCTTC. Based on the CDR3 plus reference TRBV9 and TRBJ2-1, the full variable domain is DSGVTQTPKHLITATGQRVTLRCSPRSGDLSVYWYQQSLDQGLQFLIQYYNGEERAKGNILERFSAQQFPDLHSELNLSSLELGDSALYFCASSMEPFYNEQFFGPGTRLTVL.

The chain carries TRBV5-1 and TRBJ2-2, with 10 bases identical to TRBD1. Trimming cost V 4 bases and J 3 bases; bases outside gene matches: 3. CDR1 is SGHRS and CDR2 is YFSETQ in the germline V gene. The CDR3 spans 15 residues. The CDR3 protein is CASSPTGGHTGELFF. CDR3 DNA: TGCGCCAGCAGCCCGACAGGGGGCCACACCGGGGAGCTGTTTTTT.

The J gene is TRBJ1-2, the V gene TRBV27; 7 bases map to TRBD1. The CDR3 is 14 residues long. Germline V gene data show CDR1 as MNHEY and CDR2 as SMNVEV (reference sequence). The junction had 7 bases not matched to a gene; V was cut back by 5 bases and J by 4 bases. The CDR3 bases are TGTGCCAGCAGTCCGACAGGGAGGGCCTATGGCTACACCTTC. Protein sequence: CASSPTGRAYGYTF.

The chain combines TRBV7-3 with TRBJ2-3; TRBD2 agrees at 10 bases. J was trimmed by 5 bases and V by 5 bases; bases with no gene match: 4. From germline, CDR1 is SGHTA and CDR2 FQGTGA. The length of the CDR3 is 14 residues. CDR3 amino acids: CASSLGTSVDTQYF. In nucleotides, the CDR3 is TGTGCCAGCAGCCTGGGGACTAGCGTAGATACGCAGTATTTT.